These 30 T cell receptor beta chains came from one sample sequenced in a study of T cells in Graves' hyperthyroidism and ophthalmopathy. The CDR3 regions of TCR beta were amplified from RNA transcripts. First-round RT-PCR targeting the TCR CDR3 was performed with the HTBI primer set. TCRdb re-derived calls from the multiplex PCR reads in MiXCR, one entry per CDR3 protein. The profile shows 500,000 to 600,000 distinct CDR3 sequences, more than 45% of them singletons. Specimen: peripheral blood or thyroid tissue (not recorded which). These TCRs come from an adult woman with Graves' disease, either hyperthyroidism or ophthalmopathy (not recorded which).

This clonotype occurred many times. The V gene is TRBV7-9, the J gene TRBJ2-3; D gene unclear. This CDR3 comprises 13 residues. Germline-derived CDR1 and CDR2 are SEHNR and FQNEAQ (reference sequence). Trimming removed 0 bases from V and 5 bases from J, with 6 bases in between. DNA for the CDR3: TGTGCCAGCAGCTTAGCGCTCCGAGATACGCAGTATTTT. Translating gives CASSLALRDTQYF.

This clonotype is a singleton in its sample. V usage is TRBV20-1 and J usage is TRBJ1-2; 7 bases agree with TRBD1. The CDR3 is 14 amino acids. Germline CDR1 DFQATT, CDR2 SNEGSKA (reference sequence). The V segment lost 0 bases and the J segment 5 bases; nucleotides outside the gene matches: 6. CDR3 bases: TGCAGTGCTAGAGAACCACAGGGGTCTTATGGCTACACCTTC. Its translation is CSAREPQGSYGYTF.

This chain uses TRBV12-3 or TRBV12-4 with TRBJ1-3; possible D gene TRBD1, 5 bases. Trimming pared 6 bases from V and 8 bases from J, leaving 11 bases between. The CDR3 has 12 amino acids. CDR3 residues: CASREIGDTIYF. The CDR3 region has the DNA TGTGCCAGCAGGGAGATAGGGGACACCATATATTTT.

This clonotype has only one observation. V is TRBV29-1 and J is TRBJ2-7; D not certain. Germline V gene data show CDR1 as SQVTM and CDR2 as ANQGSEA. V dropped 5 bases and J dropped 6 bases, with 11 bases sitting between them. CDR3 length: 11 amino acids. The CDR3 region is CSVPDSGEQYF. The CDR3 DNA reads TGCAGCGTTCCAGACTCGGGCGAGCAGTACTTC.

V is TRBV5-1 and J is TRBJ1-1; 12 bases match TRBD1. The V gene's germline CDR1 is SGHRS and CDR2 YFSETQ. CDR3 length equals 15 residues. Unmatched junction bases numbered 6, after V lost 4 bases and J lost 5 bases. CDR3 sequence reads: CASSPEGQGATEAFF. CDR3 nucleotide sequence: TGCGCCAGCAGCCCAGAGGGACAGGGGGCGACTGAAGCTTTCTTT.

The chain links TRBV7-2 to TRBJ1-6; D is unresolved. Germline V gene sequence: CDR1 SGHTA, CDR2 FQGNSA. The CDR3 is made up of 14 amino acids. The V end lost 3 bases, the J end lost 7 bases, and 10 bases lay between the germline ends. CDR3 sequence (DNA): TGTGCCAGCAGCTTGGTTGGCACCAATTCACCCCTCCACTTT. Its translation: CASSLVGTNSPLHF.

The rearrangement links TRBV20-1 to TRBJ2-2; no firm D call. The germline V gene has CDR1 DFQATT and CDR2 SNEGSKA (reference sequence). This CDR3 region has 10 residues. Trimming pared 5 bases from V and 9 bases from J, leaving 7 bases between. CDR3 nucleotides: TGCAGTGCTCAAGGAAGGGAGCTGTTTTTT. It yields the protein CSAQGRELFF.

This clonotype was counted only a few times. The chain joins TRBV7-8 to TRBJ2-7, with a tentative D call TRBD2 (6 bases). CDR1 and CDR2 from the germline V gene are SGHVS and FQNEAQ. Trimming left V 3 bases short and J 4 bases short, with 13 bases between. CDR3 length: 14 amino acids. The CDR3 DNA reads as TGTGCCAGCAGCTTTGTAGCGGAGCCATACGAGCAGTACTTC. This translates into CASSFVAEPYEQYF. The variable domain in full, completed from reference TRBV7-8 and TRBJ2-7, reads GAGVSQSPRYKVAKRGQDVALRCDPISGHVSLFWYQQALGQGPEFLTYFQNEAQLDKSGLPSDRFFAERPEGSVSTLKIQRTQQEDSAVYLCASSFVAEPYEQYFGPGTRLTVT.

This clonotype was picked up one time. The V gene is TRBV7-2, the J gene TRBJ2-7; 10 bases fit TRBD2. The germline gives CDR1 SGHTA, CDR2 FQGNSA. V lost 4 bases and J lost 6; bases outside the gene matches: 3. The CDR3 extends over 13 amino acids. The CDR3 loop is CASSSTSGFEQYF. CDR3 coding DNA: TGTGCCAGCAGCTCGACTAGCGGGTTCGAGCAGTACTTC.

This clonotype was picked up many times. The rearrangement uses TRBV19 and TRBJ2-7; TRBD1 is a possible D gene (6 bases). From germline, CDR1 is LNHDA and CDR2 SQIVND (reference sequence). V was trimmed by 5 bases and J by 0 bases, leaving 11 bases between them. The CDR3 extends over 14 amino acids. Written as DNA, the CDR3 is TGTGCCAGTAGTTACCGGACAGACTCCTACGAGCAGTACTTC. Translating it yields CASSYRTDSYEQYF.

This clonotype came up a few times. The genes are TRBV10-3 and TRBJ2-1; D ambiguous. The CDR3 loop spans 14 amino acids. Germline V gene data show CDR1 as ENHRY and CDR2 as SYGVKD. V lost 10 bases and J lost 4, with 17 bases in between. This chain's CDR3 is CATRRTLGYNEQFF. As DNA, the CDR3 is TGTGCCACCCGTCGAACTCTGGGGTACAATGAGCAGTTCTTC.

This clonotype was counted a few times. J is TRBJ1-5 and V is TRBV20-1; perhaps TRBD1 as D (6 bases). Germline V gene lookup returns CDR1 DFQATT and CDR2 SNEGSKA (reference sequence). The CDR3 has 14 amino acids. V lost 6 bases, J lost 1 base, and 13 bases lay in between. CDR3 coding DNA: TGCAGTGCACCACAGGGAGGAAGCAATCAGCCCCAGCATTTT. This sequence encodes CSAPQGGSNQPQHF.

Comment on this clonotype: At one end the junction does not follow the germline gene, possibly because of a read error. The V gene is TRBV15, the J gene TRBJ2-1; TRBD2 agrees at 7 bases. The CDR3 has 12 residues. CDR1 and CDR2 from the germline V gene are LNHNV and YYDKDF (reference sequence). The CDR3 nucleotides read TGTGCCACCAGCAGAGAGGGGGGGGAGAGGTCCTTC. Amino acids: CATSREGGERSF.

This clonotype showed up many times. The V and J genes are TRBV7-2 and TRBJ1-2; 9 bases match TRBD1. Germline V gene lookup returns CDR1 SGHTA and CDR2 FQGNSA. This CDR3 contains 15 residues. After removal of 3 bases from V and 9 bases from J, the junction contained 11 bases not matched to a gene. The DNA of the CDR3 is TGTGCCAGCAGCTTTGGAGGCGGACAGGGGATTAGCTACACCTTC. Its translation: CASSFGGGQGISYTF.

This clonotype occurred many times. The chain combines TRBV29-1 with TRBJ2-7, with 8 nucleotides matching TRBD2. From germline, CDR1 is SQVTM and CDR2 ANQGSEA. The J segment lost 2 bases and the V segment lost 5 bases, leaving 5 bases of the junction unmatched. This CDR3 region has 13 residues. The CDR3 is CSVITSGAYEQYF. The CDR3 DNA reads TGCAGCGTTATAACTAGCGGAGCCTACGAGCAGTACTTC.

This clonotype was picked up many times. V usage is TRBV28 and J usage is TRBJ1-2; maybe TRBD1 (6 bases). V gave up 5 bases and J gave up 3 bases, with 10 bases separating them. Germline V gives CDR1 MDHEN, CDR2 SYDVKM. This CDR3 region has 13 residues. CDR3 sequence reads: CASSATGYYGYTF. In DNA form, the CDR3 reads TGTGCCAGCAGTGCGACAGGTTACTATGGCTACACCTTC.

This clonotype was observed many times. V gene TRBV10-3 combines with J gene TRBJ1-5, with D unclear. The CDR3 runs 16 residues. V lost 2 bases to trimming and J lost 0 bases, with 11 bases between them. Germline lookup yields CDR1 ENHRY and CDR2 SYGVKD. This CDR3 reads CAISEGRVDSNQPQHF. The CDR3 DNA follows: TGTGCCATCAGTGAGGGTAGGGTCGATAGCAATCAGCCCCAGCATTTT.

This clonotype was recorded at least ten times. The chain links TRBV29-1 to TRBJ1-1, with D uncertain. V was clipped by 6 bases and J by 0 bases, with 11 bases between them. This CDR3 spans 13 amino acids. Germline V gene sequence: CDR1 SQVTM, CDR2 ANQGSEA. CDR3 region: CSVRGRMNTEAFF. CDR3 DNA sequence: TGCAGCGTCCGCGGCAGGATGAACACTGAAGCTTTCTTT.

For this clonotype: Germline is not matched at one junction end, which may reflect a read error. The CDR3 bases are TGTGCCAGCAGTTTGTTCTCTGGAGACACCATATATTTT. Residues: CASSLFSGDTIYF. The chain recombines TRBV6-5 with TRBJ1-3; D remains unclear. The CDR3 sequence is 13 residues long. From germline, CDR1 is MNHEY and CDR2 SVGAGI.

This clonotype appeared many times. CDR3 amino acids: CSAYYKRGPGELFF. The CDR3 DNA is TGCAGTGCTTATTACAAACGGGGGCCCGGGGAGCTGTTTTTT. The V call is TRBV20-1, the J call TRBJ2-2, with D possibly being TRBD1 or TRBD2 (6 bases each). Trimming pared 5 bases from V and 6 bases from J, leaving 16 bases between. CDR1 is DFQATT, CDR2 SNEGSKA, per germline (reference sequence). The CDR3 is made up of 14 amino acids.

This chain links TRBV6-5 with TRBJ1-4; D is possibly TRBD1 (5 bases). V lost 4 bases and J lost 8, with 14 bases in between. Germline CDR1 reads MNHEY; CDR2 reads SVGAGI. CDR3 size: 14 residues. CDR3 sequence reads: CASSSPGGEEKLFF. The CDR3 bases are TGTGCCAGCAGTTCCCCGGGGGGGGAGGAAAAACTGTTTTTT.

This chain links TRBV20-1 with TRBJ2-5; TRBD2 might be the D (6 bases). Germline lookup yields CDR1 DFQATT and CDR2 SNEGSKA (reference sequence). Trimming stripped 5 bases from V and 2 bases from J, with 21 bases between. The CDR3 covers 16 residues. The CDR3 region is CSAEGGGGASQETQYF. CDR3 coding DNA: TGCAGTGCTGAGGGAGGAGGCGGGGCTTCACAAGAGACCCAGTACTTC.

A single count supports this clonotype. CDR3 sequence: CASSPPVGAAPYEQYF. CDR3 nucleotides: TGTGCCAGCTCACCACCTGTCGGGGCTGCACCTTACGAGCAGTACTTC. The chain is built from TRBV2 and TRBJ2-7; possibly TRBD1 or TRBD2 for D (5 bases each). The germline gives CDR1 SNHLY, CDR2 FYNNEI. The CDR3 covers 16 residues. V dropped 8 bases and J dropped 4 bases, with 24 bases sitting between them.

This chain connects TRBV25-1 to TRBJ1-6; maybe TRBD1 (5 bases). The germline V and J ends were trimmed by 10 bases and 5 bases, with 12 bases remaining between them. The CDR3 is made up of 13 amino acids. Germline-derived CDR1 and CDR2 are MGHDK and SYGVNS. The CDR3 DNA reads TGTGCCACCCAGGGCAGGGATAATTCACCCCTCCACTTT. Amino acids: CATQGRDNSPLHF.

This clonotype has a handful of counts. The chain combines TRBV20-1 with TRBJ2-1; D uncertain. Germline V gene sequence: CDR1 DFQATT, CDR2 SNEGSKA (reference sequence). The CDR3 is 14 residues long. Trimming took 0 bases from V and 7 from J, leaving 13 bases between them. The DNA for the CDR3 is TGCAGTGCTAGAGATCCGGCTAATGGAAATGAGCAGTTCTTC. Its translation: CSARDPANGNEQFF.

The V gene is TRBV20-1, the J gene TRBJ1-3, with D hard to call. CDR1 and CDR2 from the germline V gene are DFQATT and SNEGSKA (reference sequence). The ends were cut back, 2 bases at V and 0 bases at J, with 8 bases in the middle. The CDR3 is 14 residues long. For the CDR3, the DNA is TGCAGTGCTAGACCCCGGGACTCTGGAAACACCATATATTTT. Protein sequence: CSARPRDSGNTIYF.

This clonotype was seen repeatedly, ten times or more. The rearrangement joins TRBV20-1 to TRBJ1-2; D uncertain. Trimming stripped 6 bases from V and 9 bases from J, with 29 bases between. The CDR3 spans 16 residues. The germline gives CDR1 DFQATT, CDR2 SNEGSKA (reference sequence). The CDR3 reads CSAPIGFKLLGGSYTF. CDR3 in DNA: TGCAGTGCCCCGATAGGGTTCAAGCTACTGGGAGGTAGCTACACCTTC.

The chain combines TRBV11-2 with TRBJ2-7; tentative D call: TRBD2 (8 bases). V lost 3 bases to trimming and J lost 7 bases, with 19 bases between them. Germline CDR1 is SGHAT and CDR2 is FQNNGV. The length of the CDR3 is 15 residues. This chain's CDR3 is CASSFSGTESSEQYF. The CDR3 nucleotides are TGTGCCAGCAGCTTTAGCGGGACAGAATCCAGTGAGCAGTACTTC.

The V and J genes are TRBV7-2 and TRBJ1-5, with TRBD1 identical over 7 bases. With V trimmed by 1 base and J by 6 bases, 9 bases remained unmatched. The CDR3 is 16 amino acids. Germline V lookup: CDR1 SGHTA, CDR2 FQGNSA. CDR3 residues: CASSLGRTGRGQPQHF. The CDR3 DNA sequence: TGTGCCAGCAGCTTAGGCCGGACAGGAAGAGGTCAGCCCCAGCATTTT.

The rearrangement joins TRBV12-3 or TRBV12-4 to TRBJ1-2; D unclear. This CDR3 contains 13 residues. The germline V and J ends were trimmed by 6 bases and 3 bases, with 11 bases remaining between them. The CDR3 protein is CASSQEVDYGYTF. In nucleotides, the CDR3 is TGTGCCAGCAGCCAAGAGGTCGACTATGGCTACACCTTC.